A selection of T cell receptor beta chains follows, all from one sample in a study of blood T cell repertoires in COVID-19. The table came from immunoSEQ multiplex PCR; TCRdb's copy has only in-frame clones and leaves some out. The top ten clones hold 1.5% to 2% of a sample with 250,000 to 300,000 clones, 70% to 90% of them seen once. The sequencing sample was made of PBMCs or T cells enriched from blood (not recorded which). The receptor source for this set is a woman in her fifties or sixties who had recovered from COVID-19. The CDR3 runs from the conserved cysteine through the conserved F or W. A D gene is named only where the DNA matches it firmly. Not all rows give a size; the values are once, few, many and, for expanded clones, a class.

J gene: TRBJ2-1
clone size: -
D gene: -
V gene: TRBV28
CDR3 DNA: TGTGCCAGCAGTTTGGAGCAGAGGCTCTACAATGAGCAGTTCTTC
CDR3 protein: CASSLEQRLYNEQFF

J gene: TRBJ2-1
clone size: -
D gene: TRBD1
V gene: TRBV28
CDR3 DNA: TGTGCCAGCAGTTTATCGTGGACAGGTAACCATGAGCAGTTCTTC
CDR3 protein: CASSLSWTGNHEQFF

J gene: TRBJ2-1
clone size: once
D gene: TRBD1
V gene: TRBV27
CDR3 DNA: TGTGCCAGCCGCCGGGACAGGGGTTACAATGAGCAGTTCTTC
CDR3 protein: CASRRDRGYNEQFF

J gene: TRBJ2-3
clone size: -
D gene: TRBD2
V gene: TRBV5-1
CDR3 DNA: TGCGCCAGCAGCTCCTACCCAGGGCTAGCGGGAGGAGATACGCAGTATTTT
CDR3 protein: CASSSYPGLAGGDTQYF

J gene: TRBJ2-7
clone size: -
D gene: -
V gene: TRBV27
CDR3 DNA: TGTGCCAGCAGTTCGGGGTTAGCCTCTCGCTCCTACGAGCAGTACTTC
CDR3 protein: CASSSGLASRSYEQYF

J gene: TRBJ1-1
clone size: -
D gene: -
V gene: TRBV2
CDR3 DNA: TGTGCCAGCAAAATTAGAAGGGGGGGTGGAGGGACTGAAGCTTTCTTT
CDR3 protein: CASKIRRGGGGTEAFF

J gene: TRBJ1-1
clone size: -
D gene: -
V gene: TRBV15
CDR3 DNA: TGTGCCACCAGCGGAACAGGAGCCGGTACTGAAGCTTTCTTT
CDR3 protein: CATSGTGAGTEAFF

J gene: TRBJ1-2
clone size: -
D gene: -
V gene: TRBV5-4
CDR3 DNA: TGTGCCAGCAGCTTCGGACAAGCTAACTATGGCTACACCTTC
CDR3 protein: CASSFGQANYGYTF

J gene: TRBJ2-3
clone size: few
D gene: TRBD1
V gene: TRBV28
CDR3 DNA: TGTGCCAGCAGTTTTCTGGGGACAGGGGGCCCAGATACGCAGTATTTT
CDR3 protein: CASSFLGTGGPDTQYF

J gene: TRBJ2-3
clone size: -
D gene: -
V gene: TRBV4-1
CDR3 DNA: TGCGCCAGCAGCCAAGAGGCGCAGGCCACAGATACGCAGTATTTT
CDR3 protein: CASSQEAQATDTQYF

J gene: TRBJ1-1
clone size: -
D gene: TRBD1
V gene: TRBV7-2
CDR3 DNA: TGTGCCAGCAGCTCGATACAGGGGGTCACTGAAGCTTTCTTT
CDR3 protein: CASSSIQGVTEAFF

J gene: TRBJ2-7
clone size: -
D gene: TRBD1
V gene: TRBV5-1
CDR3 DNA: TGCGCCAGCAGCTTGGGGGACAGGGTAGGTGGGGAGCAGTACTTC
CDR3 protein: CASSLGDRVGGEQYF

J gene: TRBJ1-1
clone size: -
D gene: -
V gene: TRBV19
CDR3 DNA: TGTGCCAGTACAATAATGGGGGCTGGAACTGAAGCTTTCTTT
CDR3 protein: CASTIMGAGTEAFF

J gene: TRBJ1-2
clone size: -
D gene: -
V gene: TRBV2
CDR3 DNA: TGTGCCAGCACTCCGGACTCCCTCTTAGGCTACACCTTC
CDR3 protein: CASTPDSLLGYTF

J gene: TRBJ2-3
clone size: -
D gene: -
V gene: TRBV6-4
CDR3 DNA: TGTGCCAGCAGTGACGCGGTAACAGATACGCAGTATTTT
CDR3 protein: CASSDAVTDTQYF

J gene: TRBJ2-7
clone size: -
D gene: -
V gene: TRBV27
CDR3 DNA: TGTGCCAGCAGTTTGCGGTTCCAAAACTACGAGCAGTACTTC
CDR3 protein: CASSLRFQNYEQYF

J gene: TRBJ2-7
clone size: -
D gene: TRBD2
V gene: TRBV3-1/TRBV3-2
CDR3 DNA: TGTGCCAGCAGCCAAGAGTTCGGACTAGGATCCGAGCAGTACTTC
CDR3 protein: CASSQEFGLGSEQYF

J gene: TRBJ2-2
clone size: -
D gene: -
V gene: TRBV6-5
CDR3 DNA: TGTGCCAGCGGCGGGACCAATGGGGGCGGGGAGCTGTTTTTT
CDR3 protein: CASGGTNGGGELFF